This T cell receptor beta chain was found in a study of T cell responses to AZD1222 COVID-19 vaccine. Study-level points and caveats: Seropositive at baseline were only a handful of AZD1222 recipients. The study found vaccine-associated CD4 TCRs spanning spike, dominant at 160-218 and 743-854.

Trimming at V came to 0 bases and at J to 10 bases, leaving 4 bases not matched to a gene. This CDR3 spans 14 amino acids. Germline assignment: CDR1 SGHRS and CDR2 YFSETQ. In the case of this clone: Its antigen is not identified.

Sequencing used immunoSEQ multiplex PCR; TCRdb keeps in-frame clones, though not all of them. The table lists 140,000 or so clones, approximately 86% of them singletons. The sequence was obtained from an adult who received the MenACWY meningococcal vaccine as a control. This rearrangement joins TRBV5-1 to TRBJ1-6; TRBD1 aligns across 7 bases. The sequenced sample was peripheral blood, obtained 28 days after the second dose of the MenACWY control vaccine. CDR3 protein: CASSLGSTGSPLHF. Written as DNA, the CDR3 is TGCGCCAGCAGCTTGGGATCGACAGGGTCACCCCTCCACTTT.